The 21 T cell receptor beta chains below come from one sample, sequenced in a study of CD4+ T cells in melanoma. Here immunoSEQ multiplex PCR was the method, and the copy in TCRdb shows in-frame clones only, minus some. Counted here are approximately 9,700 clones, 55% to 75% occurring once; the ten biggest clones make up less than 25%. Material: cells from a culture (not recorded whether cultured in vitro). These receptors came from a human donor with melanoma.

V is TRBV11-2 and J is TRBJ1-5; D is perhaps TRBD1 (5 bases). Germline V gene lookup returns CDR1 SGHAT and CDR2 FQNNGV. V was cut by 5 bases and J by 2 bases, with 13 bases left in between. The CDR3 runs 15 residues. The CDR3 region is CASSKDDRRNQPQHF. Written as DNA, the CDR3 is TGTGCCAGCAGCAAAGACGACAGACGCAATCAGCCCCAGCATTTT. Full variable domain (remainder filled in from reference TRBV11-2 and TRBJ1-5): EAGVAQSPRYKIIEKRQSVAFWCNPISGHATLYWYQQILGQGPKLLIQFQNNGVVDDSQLPKDRFSAERLKGVDSTLKIQPAKLEDSAVYLCASSKDDRRNQPQHFGDGTRLSIL.

In this sample, this clone is medium-sized. The genes are TRBV10-2 and TRBJ1-4; no firm D call. Germline lookup yields CDR1 WSHSY and CDR2 SAAADI. The CDR3 runs to 12 residues. Trimming took off 0 bases at V and 8 bases at J, with 4 bases between the two ends. The CDR3 protein is CASSESEEKLFF. CDR3 coding DNA: TGCGCCAGCAGTGAGTCGGAGGAAAAACTGTTTTTT.

This chain connects TRBV7-2 to TRBJ2-5, with 7 nucleotides matching TRBD2. The V and J ends lost 8 bases and 5 bases, in that order; junction bases with no gene match: 17. In germline, CDR1 is SGHTA, CDR2 FQGNSA. The CDR3 covers 16 residues. The CDR3 sequence is CASSSKGTTLGETQYF. The CDR3 nucleotides are TGTGCCAGCTCCTCCAAGGGGACTACCCTCGGTGAGACCCAGTACTTC.

This sequence joins TRBV11-3 and TRBJ2-7; 10 nucleotides match TRBD1. CDR3 length: 11 amino acids. CDR1 SGHNT and CDR2 YENEEA come from the germline V gene. Trimming cost V 8 bases and J 5 bases; bases outside gene matches: 0. Here the CDR3 reads CASGTGDEQYF. The DNA of the CDR3 is TGTGCCAGCGGGACAGGGGACGAGCAGTACTTC.

V usage is TRBV9 and J usage is TRBJ2-2, with D maybe TRBD1 (6 bases). CDR3 length: 16 amino acids. The V and J ends lost 2 bases and 0 bases respectively, with 11 bases between them. The germline V gene has CDR1 SGDLS and CDR2 YYNGEE. The chain's CDR3 is CASSVLDSTNTGELFF. For the CDR3, the DNA is TGTGCCAGCAGCGTCCTGGACAGCACGAACACCGGGGAGCTGTTTTTT. Drawing the rest from reference TRBV9 and TRBJ2-2, the complete variable domain is DSGVTQTPKHLITATGQRVTLRCSPRSGDLSVYWYQQSLDQGLQFLIQYYNGEERAKGNILERFSAQQFPDLHSELNLSSLELGDSALYFCASSVLDSTNTGELFFGEGSRLTVL.

This chain connects TRBV7-3 to TRBJ2-2, with 7 bases lining up with TRBD2. Trimming removed 3 bases from V and 1 base from J; junction bases left unmatched: 5. CDR1 and CDR2 (germline): SGHTA, FQGTGA. The CDR3 contains 16 residues. DNA of the CDR3: TGTGCCAGCAGCTTCGCCGGGACTATGAACACCGGGGAGCTGTTTTTT. This gives the protein CASSFAGTMNTGELFF.

Within the sample, this clone is medium-sized. The chain carries TRBV6-5 and TRBJ2-1; no definite D call. The CDR3 consists of 14 residues. V was clipped by 2 bases and J by 0 bases, with 5 bases between them. Germline V CDR1 and CDR2: MNHEY, SVGAGI. CDR3 sequence reads: CASSYSLSYNEQFF. CDR3 in DNA: TGTGCCAGCAGTTACAGCCTCTCCTACAATGAGCAGTTCTTC.

The chain recombines TRBV19 with TRBJ1-5; D may be TRBD1 (6 bases). The CDR3 loop spans 15 amino acids. The V end lost 3 bases, the J end lost 7 bases, and 16 bases lay between the germline ends. CDR1 and CDR2 (germline): LNHDA, SQIVND (reference sequence). CDR3 sequence (DNA): TGTGCCAGTAGTATCCGCCAGGGGCCCGTACAGCCCCAGCATTTT. Protein sequence: CASSIRQGPVQPQHF.

This clone is categorized as medium-sized. V usage is TRBV12-2 and J usage is TRBJ1-5; TRBD1, the table's D call, lacks a check against the DNA. TRBV12-2 is reported as a pseudogene. The CDR3 totals 15 residues. CDR3 amino acids: CASRWRDRGNQPQHF. The CDR3, as DNA: TGTGCAAGTCGCTGGCGGGACAGGGGCAATCAGCCCCAGCATTTT.

The J gene is TRBJ2-7, the V gene TRBV4-2; 7 bases are shared with TRBD2. J was trimmed by 1 base and V by 1 base; bases with no gene match: 10. This CDR3 region has 17 residues. Germline-derived CDR1 and CDR2 are LGHNA and YNFKEQ. The CDR3 spells CASSQVYPTSTSYEQYF. The CDR3 DNA reads TGTGCCAGCAGCCAAGTGTATCCGACTAGCACGTCCTACGAGCAGTACTTC.

V is TRBV2 and J is TRBJ2-7; 11 bases are a match to TRBD1. Germline loops: CDR1 SNHLY, CDR2 FYNNEI. The junction had 1 base not matched to a gene; V was cut back by 4 bases and J by 2 bases. This CDR3 spans 14 amino acids. CDR3 in amino acids: CASSGTGGAYEQYF. CDR3 nucleotides: TGTGCCAGCAGTGGGACAGGGGGCGCCTACGAGCAGTACTTC.

The table lists this clone with a few counts. The chain carries TRBV7-2 and TRBJ1-6; 7 nucleotides agree with TRBD1. The junction had 5 bases not matched to a gene; V was cut back by 5 bases and J by 7 bases. The germline CDR1 and CDR2 sequences are SGHTA and FQGNSA. The CDR3 loop spans 14 amino acids. The CDR3 reads CASSRGTENSPLHF. In DNA form, the CDR3 reads TGTGCCAGCAGCCGGGGGACAGAGAATTCACCCCTCCACTTT.

This clone was seen just once. V is TRBV7-9 and J is TRBJ1-6; D unclear. Looked up from germline, CDR1 is SEHNR and CDR2 is FQNEAQ (reference sequence). The CDR3 is 12 residues long. V lost 3 bases and J lost 8, with 5 bases in between. The chain's CDR3 is CASSFGDSPLHF. In nucleotides, the CDR3 is TGTGCCAGCAGCTTTGGGGATTCACCCCTCCACTTT. The complete variable domain, with remaining parts taken from reference TRBV7-9 and TRBJ1-6, reads DTGVSQNPRHKITKRGQNVTFRCDPISEHNRLYWYRQTLGQGPEFLTYFQNEAQLEKSRLLSDRFSAERPKGSFSTLEIQRTEQGDSAMYLCASSFGDSPLHFGNGTRLTVT.

By sample share, this clone is medium-sized. This chain joins TRBV5-4 and TRBJ2-1; weak D call: TRBD2 (6 bases). The CDR3 spans 14 residues. The germline V and J ends were trimmed by 3 bases and 10 bases, with 17 bases remaining between them. Germline lookup yields CDR1 SGHNT and CDR2 YYREEE (reference sequence). The CDR3 coding sequence is TGTGCCAGCAGCTCGACTGGCGGGGCTAGGGAGCAGTTCTTC. Translation: CASSSTGGAREQFF.

This chain uses TRBV11-3 with TRBJ2-6; perhaps TRBD1 as D (5 bases). Germline V gene sequence: CDR1 SGHNT, CDR2 YENEEA. The V end was cut by 3 bases, the J end by 0 bases, with 9 bases between. This CDR3 is built from 16 residues. Written as DNA, the CDR3 is TGTGCCAGCAGCTTGCTGGACATCTCTGGGGCCAACGTCCTGACTTTC. It codes for CASSLLDISGANVLTF.

The V gene is TRBV10-3, the J gene TRBJ1-1, with D perhaps matching TRBD1 (5 bases). The CDR3 is 17 amino acids. The V gene lost 4 bases and the J gene lost 4 bases, with 22 bases spanning the gap. The germline V gene has CDR1 ENHRY and CDR2 SYGVKD. In DNA form, the CDR3 reads TGTGCCATCAGTGCTATGGGCCGGGGAGGCAGGGCCACTGAAGCTTTCTTT. This gives the protein CAISAMGRGGRATEAFF.

In its sample, this clone was seen once. This rearrangement joins TRBV15 to TRBJ1-4; TRBD1 is a possible D gene (5 bases). The CDR3 is 15 amino acids. Trimming shortened V by 3 bases and J by 4 bases, and 12 bases separated the two germline ends. From germline, CDR1 is LNHNV and CDR2 YYDKDF (reference sequence). In DNA form, the CDR3 reads TGTGCCACCAGCAGGGGGGGGACCTATAATGAAAAACTGTTTTTT. Its translation: CATSRGGTYNEKLFF.

The rearrangement joins TRBV4-1 to TRBJ2-1, with 13 bases aligning to TRBD2. The CDR3 covers 20 residues. V was pared by 2 bases and J by 6 bases, with 16 bases of the junction left unmatched. The germline CDR1 and CDR2 sequences are MGHRA and YSYEKL. The DNA of the CDR3 is TGCGCCAGCAGCCAACTACCGGGACTAGCGGGGCCGACAAGGGGCAATGAGCAGTTCTTC. It yields the protein CASSQLPGLAGPTRGNEQFF.

The chain uses TRBV11-2 and TRBJ1-6, with 9 bases matching TRBD1. This CDR3 has 14 amino acids. V shed 5 bases and J 7 bases; nucleotides not matched to a gene: 3. Germline V gives CDR1 SGHAT, CDR2 FQNNGV. The CDR3 DNA is TGTGCCAGCAGCCGGACAGGGGTCAATTCACCCCTCCACTTT. As protein: CASSRTGVNSPLHF.

The gene calls are TRBV4-2 and TRBJ2-7; the D gene is possibly TRBD1 (5 bases). Between the trimmed V and J ends, which lost 4 bases and 3 bases, there was a span of 10 bases. Germline V gene sequence: CDR1 LGHNA, CDR2 YNFKEQ. The CDR3 has 13 amino acids. The CDR3 DNA follows: TGTGCCAGCAGCCCCGGACAATTCTACGAGCAGTACTTC. Protein product: CASSPGQFYEQYF.

The chain uses TRBV5-6 and TRBJ2-1; D might be TRBD2 (6 bases). The V gene lost 3 bases and the J gene lost 4 bases, with 14 bases spanning the gap. Germline values: CDR1 SGHDT, CDR2 YYEEEE. The CDR3 runs 15 residues. The CDR3 nucleotides are TGTGCCAGCAGCTCCCGGGAGATACGTTACAATGAGCAGTTCTTC. Encoded protein: CASSSREIRYNEQFF.